Listed here are 6 T cell receptor beta chains from one sample, sequenced in a study of CD8 T cells in ankylosing spondylitis. These receptors' antigens are unknown. Study findings and constraints: There was a TCR beta motif, made of several highly homologous variants, that appeared characteristic of ankylosing spondylitis blood.

Using its own MiXCR run on the 5' RACE reads, TCRdb lists one record per CDR3 protein. The table records some 800,000 distinct CDR3 sequences, approximately 12% of them present only once. Sequenced sample: blood, either unsorted or a sorted T cell fraction (not recorded which). The receptors were gathered from a male donor with ankylosing spondylitis.

The chain combines TRBV29-1 with TRBJ2-1; 14 nucleotides agree with TRBD2. The CDR3 has 19 residues. From germline, CDR1 is SQVTM and CDR2 ANQGSEA. Trimming removed 5 bases from V and 0 bases from J; junction bases left unmatched: 12. The CDR3 protein is CSVHRTGLAGVSSYNEQFF. The CDR3 DNA is TGCAGCGTTCACAGAACGGGACTAGCGGGGGTTAGCTCCTACAATGAGCAGTTCTTC.

This rearrangement joins TRBV20-1 to TRBJ2-5; TRBD2 agrees at 13 bases. Per the germline V gene, CDR1 is DFQATT and CDR2 is SNEGSKA (reference sequence). The CDR3 contains 17 residues. Losses at the gene ends were 3 bases for V and 5 bases for J; bases not matched to a gene: 12. CDR3 residues: CSASLWGLAGSWETQYF. The CDR3 DNA is TGCAGTGCTAGTCTTTGGGGACTAGCGGGGTCCTGGGAGACCCAGTACTTC.

This chain's CDR3 is CAISPYKNDRIEQFF. The CDR3 DNA follows: TGTGCCATCAGTCCTTATAAAAACGACAGAATCGAGCAGTTCTTC. This rearrangement joins TRBV10-3 to TRBJ2-1, with TRBD1 as a possible D gene (5 bases). V lost 5 bases, J lost 10 bases, and 21 bases lay in between. The V gene's germline CDR1 is ENHRY and CDR2 SYGVKD. CDR3 length: 15 amino acids.

This chain links TRBV20-1 with TRBJ1-5; 9 nucleotides align to TRBD1. The CDR3 length is 17 residues. The germline V gene encodes CDR1 DFQATT and CDR2 SNEGSKA (reference sequence). Unmatched junction bases numbered 16, after V lost 5 bases and J lost 5 bases. The CDR3 coding sequence is TGCAGTGCTGGTCGACCGGGACAGGGAGGAACGGATCAGCCCCAGCATTTT. Protein: CSAGRPGQGGTDQPQHF.

The chain uses TRBV29-1 and TRBJ2-7; 7 bases map to TRBD1. Germline assignment: CDR1 SQVTM and CDR2 ANQGSEA. This CDR3 spans 15 amino acids. The junction had 10 bases not matched to a gene; V was cut back by 3 bases and J by 2 bases. This CDR3 reads CSVEGNRGRTYEQYF. CDR3 bases: TGCAGCGTTGAGGGAAACAGGGGAAGGACCTACGAGCAGTACTTC.

CDR3 amino acids: CASSLLAAETDTQYF. DNA of the CDR3: TGTGCCAGCAGCTTACTAGCGGCGGAGACAGATACGCAGTATTTT. The chain carries TRBV11-1 and TRBJ2-3, with 7 bases lining up with TRBD2. V was pared by 2 bases and J by 3 bases, with 5 bases of the junction left unmatched. This CDR3 is built from 15 residues. Germline V CDR1 and CDR2: SGHAT, FQDESV (reference sequence).